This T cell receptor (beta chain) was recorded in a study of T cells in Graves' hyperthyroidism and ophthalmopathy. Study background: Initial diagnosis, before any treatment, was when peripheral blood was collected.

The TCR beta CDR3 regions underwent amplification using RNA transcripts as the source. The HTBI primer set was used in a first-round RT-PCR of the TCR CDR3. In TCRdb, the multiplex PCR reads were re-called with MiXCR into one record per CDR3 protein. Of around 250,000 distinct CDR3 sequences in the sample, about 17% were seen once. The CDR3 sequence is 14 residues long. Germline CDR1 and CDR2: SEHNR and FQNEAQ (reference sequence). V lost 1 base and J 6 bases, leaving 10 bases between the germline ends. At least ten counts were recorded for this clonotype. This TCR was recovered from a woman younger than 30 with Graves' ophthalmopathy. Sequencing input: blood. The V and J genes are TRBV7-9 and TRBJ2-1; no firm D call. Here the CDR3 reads CASSLGRSVNEQFF. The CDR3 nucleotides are TGTGCCAGCAGCTTAGGCAGGAGTGTCAATGAGCAGTTCTTC.